This T cell receptor (beta chain) was sequenced in a study of blood T cell repertoires in COVID-19 (TCRdb year 2020). With regard to the full study: Collaborator samples came from the United States, Italy and Spain and covered acute and convalescent phases of COVID-19. The material from the prospective study consisted of cDNA or gDNA derived from T cells, B-cell-depleted T cells, or PBMCs. Subjects who had been exposed to COVID-19, were actively infected with it, or had recovered from it provided the deeply sampled blood TCRbeta repertoires that made up the dataset. The repertoires were released in a freely available public database intended as a resource for research on the immune response to SARS-CoV-2. The samples were drawn from two sources: the first 160 participants of the ongoing ImmuneRACE study, and fewer than 1,500 subjects contributed by 6 global collaborators. The sample metadata nearly always contained a de-identified subject ID, COVID-19 status, age in years and sex. HLA class I and class II types, where available, came from metadata supplied by the sample provider rather than from assay-based typing. The paper as a whole reports these results and caveats: How much clinical and demographic metadata was included differed by source and by participant, and the metadata was provided uncurated.

TCRbeta CDR3 regions were amplified from genomic DNA using the immunoSEQ Assay, a bias-controlled multiplex PCR. The original pipeline was this. Nucleated cell counts per sample were estimated from amplification of reference gene primers within the assay. Sequence reads were collapsed and filtered to measure the absolute abundance of every unique TCRbeta CDR3 rearrangement. For each sample, productive Simpson clonality was calculated by taking the square root of Simpson's diversity index across productive rearrangements. Not all clones reach the TCRdb copy of this immuneACCESS table, which keeps in-frame sequences only. Checked studies attribute under half of the gap to unresolved V genes and leave the rest unexplained. V, J and clone size are those of that table, while D and trimming were read from the DNA. The sample table shows roughly 230,000 clones, and around four fifths are seen once. The ten top clones hold more than 9% of the sample.

One collaborating source in Seattle enrolled patients while the patients were actively infected and followed the patients over time throughout the course of disease. Each collaborating institution followed its own protocols to collect whole blood in K2EDTA tubes. For TCRbeta analysis, collaborator samples were shipped as frozen whole blood, as isolated PBMCs, or as DNA extracted from either sample type. Details on this clone: Its antigen remains undetermined. Qualities for individual bases were not recorded, and no much larger clone is one base off.

V was cut back by 1 base and J by 4 bases, leaving a gap of 7 bases between them. The CDR3 measures 13 amino acids from cysteine to phenylalanine. CDR3 DNA only is kept here, 39 bases in frame from base 1. The germline V gene encodes CDR1 LGHNA and CDR2 YSLEER. The chain is encoded by TRBV4-3 joined to TRBJ1-2, with no confidently assigned D gene. Input material: peripheral blood. The sequence was obtained from a woman older than 75 with COVID-19, enrolled during active disease. The CDR3 corresponds to CASSQAGTYGYTF. The sequenced DNA: TGCGCCAGCAGCCAAGCCGGTACCTATGGCTACACCTTC.